This is a list of T cell receptor beta chains from one sample in a study of monozygotic twins with inflammatory bowel disease. TCRdb processed the 5' RACE reads again and assigns one entry to each CDR3 protein, with no DNA. The table lists 150,000 or so distinct CDR3 sequences. Sequenced material: blood. Receptors originate from a human donor with ulcerative colitis or Crohn's disease, or a healthy co-twin of an affected twin (not recorded which). CDR3s include the opening cysteine and the closing phenylalanine or tryptophan. Fields, in order: J gene, CDR3 length, V gene, CDR3 protein.

TRBJ2-1 | 16 | TRBV3-1 | CASNIKAGGPRNEQFF
TRBJ2-1 | 11 | TRBV11-1 | CASSLTGAPHF
TRBJ2-7 | 14 | TRBV5-6 | CASSYGTELYEQYF
TRBJ2-1 | 15 | TRBV6-2/TRBV6-3 | CASSYYLTGGGEQFF
TRBJ1-2 | 16 | TRBV7-8 | CASSSPATGGSFGYTF
TRBJ1-5 | 16 | TRBV4-3 | CASSQRRDSTNQPQHF
TRBJ2-5 | 18 | TRBV7-3 | CASSLSGLAATGEETQYF
TRBJ1-1 | 14 | TRBV7-8 | CASSLVSSNTEAFF
TRBJ2-7 | 11 | TRBV3-1 | CASSQRQEQYF
TRBJ2-1 | 15 | TRBV20-1 | CSARETGQGSNEQFF